Included here is one T cell receptor (beta chain) sequence, with context. Its antigen is currently unknown. This entry comes from a study of cytomegalovirus exposure and HLA in healthy donors. Findings and caveats of the study: Cytomegalovirus association was listed for under 200 TCR beta chains. In vitro confirmation showed a few CMV-associated chains to be CMV antigen specific. Reportedly, fewer N-insertions than the roughly 700-donor mean appeared in an Asian-associated ancestry cluster in a later analysis.

The PCR had 60 Vbeta and 13 Jbeta primers. Data came from immunoSEQ multiplex PCR; TCRdb stores just in-frame clones and leaves some out. Of about 160,000 clones in the sample, more than 70% were seen once. The CDR3 runs to 16 residues. The germline CDR1 and CDR2 sequences are LGHNA and YNFKEQ. Trimming shortened V by 0 bases and J by 2 bases, and 11 bases separated the two germline ends. The V gene is TRBV4-2, the J gene TRBJ1-5; unclear D gene. The sequencing input was PBMCs. The sequence was collected from a man aged 55 to 70 in good health and CMV-seronegative. Here the CDR3 reads CASSQDLVGGNQPQHF. The CDR3 DNA is TGTGCCAGCAGCCAAGACCTGGTCGGGGGCAATCAGCCCCAGCATTTT.